A single sample is the source of the 23 T cell receptor beta chains below, sequenced in a study of shared T cell receptors in the human thymus (dated by TCRdb to the early 2020s). The method was the immunoSEQ multiplex PCR assay. TCRdb holds this immuneACCESS table with in-frame rearrangements only. Some clones are missing; in checked studies, unresolved V genes explain under half, and the rest has no known cause. The sample yields 500,000 to 750,000 clones; roughly 90% were counted once. The ten top clones hold about 0.01% of the sample. The data were also submitted as part of a second study, on human thymus T cells.

The sample was thymocytes. All receptors derive from a boy in the first two years of life with a congenital heart defect. Donor details come from another sample of the same person, matched by shared clones.

CDR3 in DNA: TGTGCCAGCAGCTTGGTTCAGTTAGCGGGAGCGGTAATTGAGCAGTTCTTC. Translated: CASSLVQLAGAVIEQFF. This chain links TRBV5-6 with TRBJ2-1, with 9 nucleotides matching TRBD2. The V gene's germline CDR1 is SGHDT and CDR2 YYEEEE. The CDR3 spans 17 residues. Losses at the gene ends were 0 bases for V and 9 bases for J; bases not matched to a gene: 13.

The chain carries TRBV11-2 and TRBJ2-1, with TRBD2 matching 7 bases. J lost 8 bases, V lost 5 bases, and 12 bases had no gene match. The CDR3 totals 15 residues. CDR1 is SGHAT, CDR2 FQNNGV, per germline. DNA for the CDR3: TGTGCCAGCAGCGAGACCAGCGGGAAGTGGGATGAGCAGTTCTTC. The encoded protein is CASSETSGKWDEQFF. Full variable domain (remainder filled in from reference TRBV11-2 and TRBJ2-1): EAGVAQSPRYKIIEKRQSVAFWCNPISGHATLYWYQQILGQGPKLLIQFQNNGVVDDSQLPKDRFSAERLKGVDSTLKIQPAKLEDSAVYLCASSETSGKWDEQFFGPGTRLTVL.

This rearrangement joins TRBV27 to TRBJ2-7; TRBD2 matches at 8 bases. CDR3 length: 14 amino acids. J was trimmed by 4 bases and V by 6 bases; bases with no gene match: 8. The germline V gene has CDR1 MNHEY and CDR2 SMNVEV (reference sequence). The CDR3: CASRDSGKRYEQYF. As DNA, the CDR3 is TGTGCCAGCAGGGATAGCGGGAAAAGGTACGAGCAGTACTTC.

J is TRBJ1-2 and V is TRBV28, with unresolved D. The ends were cut back, 1 base at V and 4 bases at J, with 10 bases in the middle. CDR3 length: 14 residues. Germline V CDR1 and CDR2: MDHEN, SYDVKM. CDR3 DNA: TGTGCCAGCAGTTTATATGCAGGCTCCTATGGCTACACCTTC. This codes for CASSLYAGSYGYTF.

The J gene is TRBJ2-5, the V gene TRBV28; D is uncertain. Germline V gene sequence: CDR1 MDHEN, CDR2 SYDVKM. The CDR3 has 13 amino acids. Trimming left V 3 bases short and J 5 bases short, with 10 bases between. CDR3 coding DNA: TGTGCCAGCAGTTTGCGAACCAGGGAGACCCAGTACTTC. Its protein is CASSLRTRETQYF. Looking up the rest from reference TRBV28 and TRBJ2-5 gives the full variable domain: DVKVTQSSRYLVKRTGEKVFLECVQDMDHENMFWYRQDPGLGLRLIYFSYDVKMKEKGDIPEGYSVSREKKERFSLILESASTNQTSMYLCASSLRTRETQYFGPGTRLLVL.

This clone was detected only once. This chain connects TRBV20-1 to TRBJ2-5, with no clear D. This CDR3 has 11 amino acids. Germline assignment: CDR1 DFQATT and CDR2 SNEGSKA (reference sequence). The CDR3 is CSAEAIETQYF. For the CDR3, the DNA is TGCAGCGCCGAAGCCATAGAGACCCAGTACTTC.

The chain combines TRBV4-2 with TRBJ1-5; D perhaps matches TRBD1 (6 bases). The V gene's germline CDR1 is LGHNA and CDR2 YNFKEQ. The CDR3 has 16 residues. Trimming shortened V by 0 bases and J by 6 bases, and 15 bases separated the two germline ends. CDR3 protein: CASSQDIKGDIQPQHF. CDR3 nucleotide sequence: TGTGCCAGCAGCCAAGATATTAAGGGGGACATTCAGCCCCAGCATTTT.

The chain recombines TRBV11-2 with TRBJ2-2; 8 positions agree with TRBD1. The CDR3 sequence is 16 residues long. Germline CDR1 and CDR2: SGHAT and FQNNGV. The trim removed 5 bases at V and 6 bases at J, leaving 11 bases unmatched. CDR3 loop: CASSAEDRDDPGELFF. In DNA form, the CDR3 reads TGTGCCAGCAGCGCCGAGGACAGGGACGACCCCGGGGAGCTGTTTTTT.

CDR3 DNA: TGTGCCAGCAGTTCACAGGGGAGTAAGACCGGGGAGCTGTTTTTT. Translation: CASSSQGSKTGELFF. The rearrangement uses TRBV6-5 and TRBJ2-2; 7 bases map to TRBD1. V shed 4 bases and J 5 bases; nucleotides not matched to a gene: 7. This CDR3 has 15 residues. Germline loops: CDR1 MNHEY, CDR2 SVGAGI.

The chain links TRBV11-2 to TRBJ2-3, with TRBD2 matching 7 bases. With V trimmed by 5 bases and J by 13 bases, 12 bases remained unmatched. This CDR3 spans 13 amino acids. Germline V gene sequence: CDR1 SGHAT, CDR2 FQNNGV. Here the CDR3 reads CASSPDAGLEKYF. The CDR3 DNA reads as TGTGCCAGCAGCCCCGATGCAGGACTAGAGAAGTATTTT.

J is TRBJ2-7 and V is TRBV7-9; 10 bases map to TRBD1. Looked up from germline, CDR1 is SEHNR and CDR2 is FQNEAQ (reference sequence). The CDR3 is 15 amino acids. With V trimmed by 3 bases and J by 5 bases, 7 bases remained unmatched. CDR3 coding DNA: TGTGCCAGCAGCTTGGTCTCGGGACAGGGGAACGAGCAGTACTTC. It is translated as CASSLVSGQGNEQYF. Combining the CDR3 with reference TRBV7-9 and TRBJ2-7 gives the whole variable domain DTGVSQNPRHKITKRGQNVTFRCDPISEHNRLYWYRQTLGQGPEFLTYFQNEAQLEKSRLLSDRFSAERPKGSFSTLEIQRTEQGDSAMYLCASSLVSGQGNEQYFGPGTRLTVT.

V gene TRBV7-9 combines with J gene TRBJ2-3; TRBD2 matches 14 bases. The germline V gene has CDR1 SEHNR and CDR2 FQNEAQ (reference sequence). CDR3 size: 17 residues. J was trimmed by 3 bases and V by 5 bases; bases with no gene match: 7. The CDR3 DNA reads TGTGCCAGCAGCCTTTATGGGACTAGCGGGAGAACAGATACGCAGTATTTT. Protein product: CASSLYGTSGRTDTQYF.

This chain connects TRBV4-3 to TRBJ2-2, with D perhaps matching TRBD1 (7 bases). The CDR3 consists of 19 residues. Trimming took off 4 bases at V and 5 bases at J, with 26 bases between the two ends. CDR1 LGHNA and CDR2 YSLEER come from the germline V gene. The CDR3 sequence is CASSPQKGQYTGRTGELFF. The CDR3 region has the DNA TGCGCCAGCAGCCCCCAAAAGGGACAGTATACAGGGAGGACCGGGGAGCTGTTTTTT.

V and J are TRBV7-2 and TRBJ2-1; 12 bases are a match to TRBD2. Germline V lookup: CDR1 SGHTA, CDR2 FQGNSA. The V segment lost 6 bases and the J segment 7 bases; nucleotides outside the gene matches: 13. This CDR3 is built from 17 residues. The CDR3 sequence: CASSPRLAGAPFNEQFF. The CDR3 bases are TGTGCCAGCAGTCCCAGACTAGCGGGAGCCCCCTTTAATGAGCAGTTCTTC.

The V and J genes are TRBV4-3 and TRBJ1-1; 9 nucleotides line up with TRBD1. Germline V gene data show CDR1 as LGHNA and CDR2 as YSLEER. The length of the CDR3 is 17 residues. Trimming removed 1 base from V and 2 bases from J; junction bases left unmatched: 8. The CDR3 DNA is TGCGCCAGCAGCCAAGGAAACCAGGACAGGGGCAACACTGAAGCTTTCTTT. This sequence encodes CASSQGNQDRGNTEAFF.

Only one count was recorded for this clone. This chain joins TRBV7-8 and TRBJ2-7; the match to TRBD1 covers 7 bases. The V gene end was trimmed by 5 bases and the J gene end by 0 bases; junction bases not matched to a gene: 10. Germline lookup yields CDR1 SGHVS and CDR2 FQNEAQ. This CDR3 has 16 amino acids. CDR3 region: CASSPTDRAISYEQYF. In nucleotides, the CDR3 is TGTGCCAGCAGCCCAACCGACAGGGCTATCTCCTACGAGCAGTACTTC.

This chain uses TRBV27 with TRBJ2-3, with TRBD1 matching over 9 bases. Germline loops: CDR1 MNHEY, CDR2 SMNVEV (reference sequence). The V and J ends lost 4 bases and 2 bases, in that order; junction bases with no gene match: 10. The CDR3 totals 17 residues. CDR3 sequence: CASSSPNGTGSTDTQYF. The DNA for the CDR3 is TGTGCCAGCAGTTCACCGAACGGGACAGGGTCCACAGATACGCAGTATTTT.

J is TRBJ2-5 and V is TRBV5-1, with TRBD1 matching 7 bases. This CDR3 has 14 residues. Germline V gene lookup returns CDR1 SGHRS and CDR2 YFSETQ. Losses at the gene ends were 0 bases for V and 2 bases for J; bases not matched to a gene: 1. This CDR3 is CASSLDRGQETQYF. Written as DNA, the CDR3 is TGCGCCAGCAGCTTGGACAGGGGACAAGAGACCCAGTACTTC.

The gene calls are TRBV4-3 and TRBJ1-4; TRBD1 might be the D (6 bases). V was trimmed by 2 bases and J by 3 bases, leaving 16 bases between them. Germline V gene sequence: CDR1 LGHNA, CDR2 YSLEER. The CDR3 consists of 17 residues. Written as DNA, the CDR3 is TGCGCCAGCAGCCAAAAGGGGGAAGGTTGGGCTAATGAAAAACTGTTTTTT. This codes for CASSQKGEGWANEKLFF.

The V call is TRBV7-9, the J call TRBJ1-1; D possibly corresponds to TRBD1 (6 bases). Trimming left V 2 bases short and J 0 bases short, with 13 bases between. The CDR3 contains 16 residues. CDR1 SEHNR and CDR2 FQNEAQ come from the germline V gene (reference sequence). Written as DNA, the CDR3 is TGTGCCAGCAGCTTAATACAGGGTTCCATGAACACTGAAGCTTTCTTT. It codes for CASSLIQGSMNTEAFF. Full variable domain (remainder filled in from reference TRBV7-9 and TRBJ1-1): DTGVSQNPRHKITKRGQNVTFRCDPISEHNRLYWYRQTLGQGPEFLTYFQNEAQLEKSRLLSDRFSAERPKGSFSTLEIQRTEQGDSAMYLCASSLIQGSMNTEAFFGQGTRLTVV.

Points on this clone: The same CDR3 also results from other DNA sequences found in this sample. The chain has TRBV27 and TRBJ1-1; D gene ambiguous. Germline V gives CDR1 MNHEY, CDR2 SMNVEV (reference sequence). V lost 8 bases to trimming and J lost 5 bases, with 9 bases between them. The CDR3 sequence is 11 residues long. CDR3 bases: TGTGCCAGCCGATCGGGGACTGAAGCTTTCTTT. It specifies CASRSGTEAFF.

This sequence joins TRBV12-2 and TRBJ2-1; the table's D call of TRBD2 was not tested on the DNA. TRBV12-2 is a recognized pseudogene. The CDR3 sequence is 16 residues long. CDR3 DNA: TGTGCAAGTCGCTTAGGGAACTGGAGCTCCTACAATGAGCAGTTCTTC. The encoded protein is CASRLGNWSSYNEQFF.

The chain is built from TRBV18 and TRBJ2-5; 10 bases fit TRBD2. CDR3 size: 17 residues. V was pared by 6 bases and J by 5 bases, with 15 bases of the junction left unmatched. CDR1 KGHSH and CDR2 LQKENI come from the germline V gene. CDR3 amino acids: CASSPLELAGVEETQYF. The CDR3 DNA sequence: TGTGCCAGCTCCCCCCTAGAGCTAGCGGGAGTTGAGGAGACCCAGTACTTC.